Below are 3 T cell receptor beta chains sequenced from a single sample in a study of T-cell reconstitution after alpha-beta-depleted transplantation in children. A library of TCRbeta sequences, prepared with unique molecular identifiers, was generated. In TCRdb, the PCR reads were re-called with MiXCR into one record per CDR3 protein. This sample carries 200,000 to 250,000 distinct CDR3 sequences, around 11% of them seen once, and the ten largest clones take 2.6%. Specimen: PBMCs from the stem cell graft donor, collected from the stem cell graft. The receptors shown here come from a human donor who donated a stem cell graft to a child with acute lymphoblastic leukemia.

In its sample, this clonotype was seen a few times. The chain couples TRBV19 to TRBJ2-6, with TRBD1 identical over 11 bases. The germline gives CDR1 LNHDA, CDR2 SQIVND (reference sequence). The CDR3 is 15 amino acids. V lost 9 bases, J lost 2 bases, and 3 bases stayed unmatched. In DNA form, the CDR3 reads TGTGCCAGCGGGACAGGGGGAACTGGGGCCAACGTCCTGACTTTC. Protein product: CASGTGGTGANVLTF.

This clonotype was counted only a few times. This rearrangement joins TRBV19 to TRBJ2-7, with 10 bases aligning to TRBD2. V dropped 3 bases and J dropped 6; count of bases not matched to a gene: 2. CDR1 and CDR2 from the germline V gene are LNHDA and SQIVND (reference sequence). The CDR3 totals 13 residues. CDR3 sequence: CASSIGLAAEQYF. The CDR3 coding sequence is TGTGCCAGTAGTATCGGACTAGCGGCCGAGCAGTACTTC. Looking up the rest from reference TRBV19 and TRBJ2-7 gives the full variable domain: DGGITQSPKYLFRKEGQNVTLSCEQNLNHDAMYWYRQDPGQGLRLIYYSQIVNDFQKGDIAEGYSVSREKKESFPLTVTSAQKNPTAFYLCASSIGLAAEQYFGPGTRLTVT.

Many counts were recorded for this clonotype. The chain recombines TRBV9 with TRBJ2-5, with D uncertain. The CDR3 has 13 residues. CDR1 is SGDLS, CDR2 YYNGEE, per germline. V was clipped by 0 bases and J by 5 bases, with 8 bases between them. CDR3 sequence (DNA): TGTGCCAGCAGCGTAGGGCGGCCCGAGACCCAGTACTTC. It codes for CASSVGRPETQYF.